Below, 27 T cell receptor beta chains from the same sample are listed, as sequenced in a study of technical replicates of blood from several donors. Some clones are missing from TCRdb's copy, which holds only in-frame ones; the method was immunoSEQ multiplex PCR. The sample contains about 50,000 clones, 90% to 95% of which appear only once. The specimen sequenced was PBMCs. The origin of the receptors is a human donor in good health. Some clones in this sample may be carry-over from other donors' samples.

The CDR3 sequence: CASSQDSVASGVYNEQFF. The CDR3 DNA follows: TGTGCCAGCAGCCAAGACTCGGTGGCTAGCGGAGTATACAATGAGCAGTTCTTC. The rearrangement links TRBV14 to TRBJ2-1; 7 bases map to TRBD2. There are 18 residues in the CDR3. CDR1 SGHDN and CDR2 FVKESK come from the germline V gene. J gave up 4 bases and V 0 bases, and 12 bases lay outside the gene matches.

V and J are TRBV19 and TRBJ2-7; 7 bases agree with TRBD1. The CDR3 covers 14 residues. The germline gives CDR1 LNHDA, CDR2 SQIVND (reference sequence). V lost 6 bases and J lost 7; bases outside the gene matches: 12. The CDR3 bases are TGTGCCAGTAGGAAAACAGGGGAGCGGAGGGAGCAGTACTTC. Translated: CASRKTGERREQYF.

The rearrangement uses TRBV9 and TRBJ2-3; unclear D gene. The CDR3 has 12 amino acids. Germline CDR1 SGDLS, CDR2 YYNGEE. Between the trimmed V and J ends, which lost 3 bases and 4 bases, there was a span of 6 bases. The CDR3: CASSDGADTQYF. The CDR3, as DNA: TGTGCCAGCAGCGACGGAGCAGATACGCAGTATTTT.

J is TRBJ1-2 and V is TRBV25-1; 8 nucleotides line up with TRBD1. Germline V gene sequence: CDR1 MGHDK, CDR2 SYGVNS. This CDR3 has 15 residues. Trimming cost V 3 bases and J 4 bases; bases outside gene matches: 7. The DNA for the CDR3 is TGTGCCAGCAGTGACCTGTCAGGGGGCACCTATGGCTACACCTTC. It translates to CASSDLSGGTYGYTF.

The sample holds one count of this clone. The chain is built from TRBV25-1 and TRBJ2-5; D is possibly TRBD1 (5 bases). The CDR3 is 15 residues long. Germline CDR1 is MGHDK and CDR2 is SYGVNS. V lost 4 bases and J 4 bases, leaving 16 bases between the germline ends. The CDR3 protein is CASSGHRPGGETQYF. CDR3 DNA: TGTGCCAGCAGTGGCCACAGGCCGGGCGGAGAGACCCAGTACTTC.

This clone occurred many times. In nucleotides, the CDR3 is TGCGCCAGCAGCAGGGCAGGGGGCTACAATGAGCAGTTCTTC. It yields the protein CASSRAGGYNEQFF. The V gene is TRBV5-1, the J gene TRBJ2-1; 7 bases align to TRBD1. The V and J ends lost 4 bases and 3 bases, in that order; junction bases with no gene match: 4. There are 14 residues in the CDR3. CDR1 is SGHRS and CDR2 is YFSETQ in the germline V gene.

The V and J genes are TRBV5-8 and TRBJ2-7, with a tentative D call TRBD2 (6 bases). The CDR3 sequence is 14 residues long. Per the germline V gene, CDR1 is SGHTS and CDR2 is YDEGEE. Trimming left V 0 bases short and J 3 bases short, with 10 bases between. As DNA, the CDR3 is TGTGCCAGCAGCTTGGTCGGGGGATTCTACGAGCAGTACTTC. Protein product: CASSLVGGFYEQYF.

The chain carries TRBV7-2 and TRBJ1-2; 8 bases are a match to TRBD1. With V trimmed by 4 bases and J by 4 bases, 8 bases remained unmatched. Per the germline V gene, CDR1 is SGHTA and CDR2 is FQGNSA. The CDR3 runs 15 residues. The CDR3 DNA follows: TGTGCCAGCAGCTCGCCAGGGGGCGCAAGCTATGGCTACACCTTC. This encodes CASSSPGGASYGYTF. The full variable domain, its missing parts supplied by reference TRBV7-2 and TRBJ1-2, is GAGVSQSPSNKVTEKGKDVELRCDPISGHTALYWYRQSLGQGLEFLIYFQGNSAPDKSGLPSDRFSAERTGGSVSTLTIQRTQQEDSAVYLCASSSPGGASYGYTFGSGTRLTVV.

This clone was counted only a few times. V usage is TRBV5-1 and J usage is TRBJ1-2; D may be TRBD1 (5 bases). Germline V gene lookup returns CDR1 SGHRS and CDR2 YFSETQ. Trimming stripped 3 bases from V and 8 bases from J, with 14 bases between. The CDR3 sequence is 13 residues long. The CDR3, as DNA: TGCGCCAGCAGCTCCGACAGCCCGTTGGGCTACACCTTC. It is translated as CASSSDSPLGYTF.

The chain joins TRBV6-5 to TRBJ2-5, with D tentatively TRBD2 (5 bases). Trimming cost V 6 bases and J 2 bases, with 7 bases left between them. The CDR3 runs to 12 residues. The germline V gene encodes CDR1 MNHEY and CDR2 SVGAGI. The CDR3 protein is CASRGSQETQYF. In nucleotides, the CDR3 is TGTGCCAGCAGGGGGAGTCAAGAGACCCAGTACTTC.

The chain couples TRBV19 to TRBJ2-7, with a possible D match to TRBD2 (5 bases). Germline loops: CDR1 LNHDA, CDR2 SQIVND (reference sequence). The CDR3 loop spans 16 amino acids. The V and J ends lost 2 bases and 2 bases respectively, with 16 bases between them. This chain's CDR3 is CASSISEVGKTYEQYF. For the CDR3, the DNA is TGTGCCAGTAGTATATCGGAGGTGGGGAAGACCTACGAGCAGTACTTC. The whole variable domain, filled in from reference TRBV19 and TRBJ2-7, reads DGGITQSPKYLFRKEGQNVTLSCEQNLNHDAMYWYRQDPGQGLRLIYYSQIVNDFQKGDIAEGYSVSREKKESFPLTVTSAQKNPTAFYLCASSISEVGKTYEQYFGPGTRLTVT.

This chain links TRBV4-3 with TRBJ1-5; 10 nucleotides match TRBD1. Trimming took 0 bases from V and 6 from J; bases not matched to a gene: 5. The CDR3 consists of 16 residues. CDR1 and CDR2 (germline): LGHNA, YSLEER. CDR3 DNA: TGCGCCAGCAGCCAAGATAGGAGGACAGGGGGTCAGCCCCAGCATTTT. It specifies CASSQDRRTGGQPQHF.

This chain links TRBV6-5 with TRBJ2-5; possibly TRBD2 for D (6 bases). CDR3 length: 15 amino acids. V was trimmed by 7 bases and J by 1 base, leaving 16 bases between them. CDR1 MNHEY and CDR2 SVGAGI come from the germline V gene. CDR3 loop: CASTPYGGSQETQYF. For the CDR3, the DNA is TGTGCCAGCACGCCATATGGGGGGTCCCAAGAGACCCAGTACTTC.

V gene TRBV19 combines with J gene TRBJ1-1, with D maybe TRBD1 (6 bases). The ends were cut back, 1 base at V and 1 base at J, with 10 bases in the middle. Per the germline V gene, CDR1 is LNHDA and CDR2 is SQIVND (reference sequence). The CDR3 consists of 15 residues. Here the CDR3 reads CASSIVGTQNTEAFF. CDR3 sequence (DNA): TGTGCCAGTAGTATAGTAGGGACACAGAACACTGAAGCTTTCTTT.

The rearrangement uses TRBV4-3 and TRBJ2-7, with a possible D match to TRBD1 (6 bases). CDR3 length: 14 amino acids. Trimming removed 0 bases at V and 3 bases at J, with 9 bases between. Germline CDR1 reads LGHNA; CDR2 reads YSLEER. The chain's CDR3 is CASSQDRGYYEQYF. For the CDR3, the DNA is TGCGCCAGCAGCCAAGACAGGGGCTACTACGAGCAGTACTTC.

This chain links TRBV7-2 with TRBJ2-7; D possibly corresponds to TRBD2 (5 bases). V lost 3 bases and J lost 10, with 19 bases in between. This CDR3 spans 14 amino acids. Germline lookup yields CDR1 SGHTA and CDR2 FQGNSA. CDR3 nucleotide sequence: TGTGCCAGCAGCTTGGGAGACGCCTACGTCCCTCAGTACTTC. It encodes CASSLGDAYVPQYF. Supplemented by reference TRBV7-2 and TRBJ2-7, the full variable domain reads GAGVSQSPSNKVTEKGKDVELRCDPISGHTALYWYRQSLGQGLEFLIYFQGNSAPDKSGLPSDRFSAERTGGSVSTLTIQRTQQEDSAVYLCASSLGDAYVPQYFGPGTRLTVT.

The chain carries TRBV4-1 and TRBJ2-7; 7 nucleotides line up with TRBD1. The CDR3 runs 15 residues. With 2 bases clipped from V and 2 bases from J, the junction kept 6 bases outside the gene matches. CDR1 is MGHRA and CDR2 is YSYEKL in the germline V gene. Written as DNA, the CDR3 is TGCGCCAGCAGCCAAACAGGGGATCCCGCCTACGAGCAGTACTTC. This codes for CASSQTGDPAYEQYF.

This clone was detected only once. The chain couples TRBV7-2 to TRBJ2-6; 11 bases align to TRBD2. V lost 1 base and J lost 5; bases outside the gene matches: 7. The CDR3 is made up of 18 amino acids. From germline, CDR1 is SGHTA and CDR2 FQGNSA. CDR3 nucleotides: TGTGCCAGCAGCTTAGTTGCTAGCGGGGGGTTCTGGGCCAACGTCCTGACTTTC. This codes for CASSLVASGGFWANVLTF.

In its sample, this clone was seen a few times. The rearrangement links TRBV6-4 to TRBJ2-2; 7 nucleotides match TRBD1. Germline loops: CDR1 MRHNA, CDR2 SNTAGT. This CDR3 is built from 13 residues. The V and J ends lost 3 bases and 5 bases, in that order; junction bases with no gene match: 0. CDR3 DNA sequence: TGTGCCAGCAGTGAACAGGGGACCGGGGAGCTGTTTTTT. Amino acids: CASSEQGTGELFF.

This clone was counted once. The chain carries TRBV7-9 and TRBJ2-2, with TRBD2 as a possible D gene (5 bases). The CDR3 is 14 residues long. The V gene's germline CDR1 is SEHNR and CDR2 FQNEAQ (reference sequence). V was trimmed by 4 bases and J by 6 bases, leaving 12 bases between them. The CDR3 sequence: CASSSDSLAGELFF. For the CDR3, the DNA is TGTGCCAGCAGCTCGGACTCCCTCGCCGGGGAGCTGTTTTTT.

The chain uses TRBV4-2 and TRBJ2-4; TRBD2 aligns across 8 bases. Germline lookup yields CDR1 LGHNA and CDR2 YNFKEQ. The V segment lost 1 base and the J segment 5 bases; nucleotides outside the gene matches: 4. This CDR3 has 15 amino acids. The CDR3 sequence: CASSQGIGGENIQYF. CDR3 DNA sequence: TGTGCCAGCAGCCAAGGGATCGGGGGGGAAAACATTCAGTACTTC.

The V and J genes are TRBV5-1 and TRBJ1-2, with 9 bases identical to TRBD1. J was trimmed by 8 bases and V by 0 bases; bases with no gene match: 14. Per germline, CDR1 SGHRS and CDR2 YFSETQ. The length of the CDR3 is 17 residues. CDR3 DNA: TGCGCCAGCAGCTTGGGACAGGGGGTATCACCTATCGCAGGCTACACCTTC. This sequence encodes CASSLGQGVSPIAGYTF.

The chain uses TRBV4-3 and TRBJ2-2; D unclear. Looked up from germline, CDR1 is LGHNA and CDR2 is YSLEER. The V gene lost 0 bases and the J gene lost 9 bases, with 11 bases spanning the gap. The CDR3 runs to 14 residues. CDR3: CASSQDLGFRELFF. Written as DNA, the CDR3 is TGCGCCAGCAGCCAAGATCTCGGTTTTCGGGAGCTGTTTTTT.

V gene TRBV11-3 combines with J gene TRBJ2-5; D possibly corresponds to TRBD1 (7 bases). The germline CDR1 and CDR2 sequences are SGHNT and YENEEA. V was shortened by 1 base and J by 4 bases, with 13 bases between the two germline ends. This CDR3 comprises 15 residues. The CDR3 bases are TGTGCCAGCAGCTTAGGTCGGAGGGGGCCAGAGACCCAGTACTTC. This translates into CASSLGRRGPETQYF.

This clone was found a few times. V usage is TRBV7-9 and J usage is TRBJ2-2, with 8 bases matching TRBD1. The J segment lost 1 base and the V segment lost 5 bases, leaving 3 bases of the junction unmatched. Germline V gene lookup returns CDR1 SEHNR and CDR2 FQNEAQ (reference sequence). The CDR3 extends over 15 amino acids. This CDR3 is CASSIGTGNTGELFF. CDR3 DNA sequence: TGTGCCAGCAGCATAGGGACAGGGAACACCGGGGAGCTGTTTTTT.

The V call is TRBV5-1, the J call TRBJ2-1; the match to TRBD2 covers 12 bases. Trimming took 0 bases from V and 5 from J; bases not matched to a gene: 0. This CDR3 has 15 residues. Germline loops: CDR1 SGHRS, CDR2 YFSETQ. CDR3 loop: CASSLGTSGNNEQFF. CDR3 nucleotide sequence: TGCGCCAGCAGCTTGGGGACTAGCGGGAACAATGAGCAGTTCTTC.

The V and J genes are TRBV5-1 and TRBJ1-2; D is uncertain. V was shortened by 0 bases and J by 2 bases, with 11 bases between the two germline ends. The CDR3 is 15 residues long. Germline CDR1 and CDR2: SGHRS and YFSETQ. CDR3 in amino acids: CASSLGGRRNYGYTF. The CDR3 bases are TGCGCCAGCAGCTTGGGCGGCCGGCGGAACTATGGCTACACCTTC.